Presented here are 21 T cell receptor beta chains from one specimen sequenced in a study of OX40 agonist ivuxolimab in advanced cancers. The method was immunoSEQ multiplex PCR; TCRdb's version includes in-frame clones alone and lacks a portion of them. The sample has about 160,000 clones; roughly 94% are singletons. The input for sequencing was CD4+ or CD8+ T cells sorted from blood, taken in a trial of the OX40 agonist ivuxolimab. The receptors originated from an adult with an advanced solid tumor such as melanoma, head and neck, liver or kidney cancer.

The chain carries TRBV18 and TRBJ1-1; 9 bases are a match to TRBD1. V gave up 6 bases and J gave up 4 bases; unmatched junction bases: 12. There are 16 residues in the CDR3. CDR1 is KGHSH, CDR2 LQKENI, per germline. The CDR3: CASSPGTGYGSTEAFF. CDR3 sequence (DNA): TGTGCCAGCTCGCCAGGGACAGGGTATGGGAGCACTGAAGCTTTCTTT.

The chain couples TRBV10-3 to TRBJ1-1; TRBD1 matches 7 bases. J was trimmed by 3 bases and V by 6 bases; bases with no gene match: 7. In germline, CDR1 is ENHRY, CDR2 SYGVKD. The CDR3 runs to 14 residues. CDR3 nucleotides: TGTGCCATCAGGACAGGGTTGGGGGACACTGAAGCTTTCTTT. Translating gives CAIRTGLGDTEAFF.

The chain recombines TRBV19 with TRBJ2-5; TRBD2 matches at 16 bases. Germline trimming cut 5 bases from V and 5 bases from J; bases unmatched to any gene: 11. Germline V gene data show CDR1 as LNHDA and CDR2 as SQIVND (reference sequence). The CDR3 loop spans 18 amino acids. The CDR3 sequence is CASSPGLAGGPLGETQYF. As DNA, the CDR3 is TGTGCCAGTAGTCCGGGACTAGCGGGAGGGCCGTTAGGGGAGACCCAGTACTTC.

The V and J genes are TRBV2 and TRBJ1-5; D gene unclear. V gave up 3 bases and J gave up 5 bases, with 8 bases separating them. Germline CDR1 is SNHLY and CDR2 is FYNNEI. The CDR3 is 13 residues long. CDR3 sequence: CASSDLRDQPQHF. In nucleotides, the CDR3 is TGTGCCAGCAGTGACCTGAGGGATCAGCCCCAGCATTTT.

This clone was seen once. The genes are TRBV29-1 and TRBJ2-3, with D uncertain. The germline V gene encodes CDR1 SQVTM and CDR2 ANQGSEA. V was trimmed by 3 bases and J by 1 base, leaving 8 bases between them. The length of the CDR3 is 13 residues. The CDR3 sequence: CSVEVQRTDTQYF. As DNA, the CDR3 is TGCAGCGTTGAGGTTCAGCGCACAGATACGCAGTATTTT.

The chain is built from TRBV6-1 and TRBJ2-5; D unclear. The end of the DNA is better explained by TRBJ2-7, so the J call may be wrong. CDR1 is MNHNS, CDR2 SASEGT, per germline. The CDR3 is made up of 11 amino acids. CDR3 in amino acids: CATITAYEQYF. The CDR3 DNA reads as TGTGCCACCATTACGGCCTACGAGCAGTACTTC.

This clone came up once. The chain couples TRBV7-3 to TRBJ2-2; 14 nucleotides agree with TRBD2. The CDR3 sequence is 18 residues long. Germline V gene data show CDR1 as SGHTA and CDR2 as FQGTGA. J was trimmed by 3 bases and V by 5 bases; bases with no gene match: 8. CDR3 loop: CASSPTGLAGVYTGELFF. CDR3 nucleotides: TGTGCCAGCAGCCCAACGGGACTAGCGGGAGTTTACACCGGGGAGCTGTTTTTT.

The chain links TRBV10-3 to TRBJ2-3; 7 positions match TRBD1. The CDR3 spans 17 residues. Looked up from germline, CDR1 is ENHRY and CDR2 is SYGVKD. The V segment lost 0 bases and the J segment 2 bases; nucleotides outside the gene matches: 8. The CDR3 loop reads CAISESTGTEFTDTQYF. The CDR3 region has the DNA TGTGCCATCAGTGAGTCGACAGGGACAGAATTCACAGATACGCAGTATTTT.

CDR3 protein: CASSLEVTAGTQYF. The CDR3 DNA follows: TGCGCCAGCAGCTTGGAGGTTACGGCCGGGACCCAGTACTTC. The chain couples TRBV5-1 to TRBJ2-5; D unresolved. This CDR3 contains 14 residues. Germline V gene sequence: CDR1 SGHRS, CDR2 YFSETQ. V lost 0 bases, J lost 7 bases, and 13 bases lay in between.

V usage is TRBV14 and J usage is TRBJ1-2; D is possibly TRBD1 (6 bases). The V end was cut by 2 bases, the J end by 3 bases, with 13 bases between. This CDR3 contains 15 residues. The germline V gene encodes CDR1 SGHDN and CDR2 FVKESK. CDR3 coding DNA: TGTGCCAGCAGCCAAATGGGGACATGGGACTATGGCTACACCTTC. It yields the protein CASSQMGTWDYGYTF.

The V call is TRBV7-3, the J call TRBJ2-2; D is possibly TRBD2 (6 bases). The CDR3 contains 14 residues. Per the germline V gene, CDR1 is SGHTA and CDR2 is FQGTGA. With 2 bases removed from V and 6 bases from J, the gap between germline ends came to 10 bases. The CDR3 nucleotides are TGTGCCAGCAGCTTACTAGCGTGGGCCGGGGAGCTGTTTTTT. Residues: CASSLLAWAGELFF. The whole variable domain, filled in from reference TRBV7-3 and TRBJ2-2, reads GAGVSQTPSNKVTEKGKYVELRCDPISGHTALYWYRQSLGQGPEFLIYFQGTGAADDSGLPNDRFFAVRPEGSVSTLKIQRTERGDSAVYLCASSLLAWAGELFFGEGSRLTVL.

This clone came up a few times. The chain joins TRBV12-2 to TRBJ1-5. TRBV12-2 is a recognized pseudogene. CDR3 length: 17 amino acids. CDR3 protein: CASRLARGYGGNQPQHF. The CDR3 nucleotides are TGTGCAAGTCGCTTAGCCCGGGGGTACGGGGGCAATCAGCCCCAGCATTTT.

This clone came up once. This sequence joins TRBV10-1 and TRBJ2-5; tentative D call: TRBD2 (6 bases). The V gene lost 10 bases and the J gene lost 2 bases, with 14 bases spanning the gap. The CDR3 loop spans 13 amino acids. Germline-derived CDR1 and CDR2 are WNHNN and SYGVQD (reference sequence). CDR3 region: CATSPGRQETQYF. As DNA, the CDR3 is TGCGCCACCTCCCCAGGGAGGCAAGAGACCCAGTACTTC.

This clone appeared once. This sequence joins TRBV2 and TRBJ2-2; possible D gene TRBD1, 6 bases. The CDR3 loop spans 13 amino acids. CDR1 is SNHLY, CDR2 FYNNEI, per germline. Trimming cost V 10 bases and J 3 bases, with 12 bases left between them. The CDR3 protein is CATRGQDTGELFF. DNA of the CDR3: TGTGCCACCAGGGGTCAGGACACCGGGGAGCTGTTTTTT.

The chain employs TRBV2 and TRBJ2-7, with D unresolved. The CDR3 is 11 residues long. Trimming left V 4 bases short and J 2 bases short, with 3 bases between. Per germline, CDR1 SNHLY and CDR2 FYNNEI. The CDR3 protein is CASSAPYEQYF. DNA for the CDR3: TGTGCCAGCAGTGCCCCCTACGAGCAGTACTTC.

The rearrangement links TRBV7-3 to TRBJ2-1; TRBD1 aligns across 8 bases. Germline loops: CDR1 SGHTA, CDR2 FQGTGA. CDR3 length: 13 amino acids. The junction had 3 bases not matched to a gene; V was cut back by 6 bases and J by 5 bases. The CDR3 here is CASSSDRDNEQFF. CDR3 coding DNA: TGTGCCAGCAGTTCGGACAGGGACAATGAGCAGTTCTTC.

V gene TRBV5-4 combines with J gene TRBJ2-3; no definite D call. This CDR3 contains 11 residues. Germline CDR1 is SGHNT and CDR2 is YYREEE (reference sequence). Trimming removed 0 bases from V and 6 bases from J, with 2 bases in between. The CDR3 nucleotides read TGTGCCAGCAGCTTGGACGATACGCAGTATTTT. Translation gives CASSLDDTQYF. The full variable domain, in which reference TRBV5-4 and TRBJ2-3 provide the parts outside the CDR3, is ETGVTQSPTHLIKTRGQQVTLRCSSQSGHNTVSWYQQALGQGPQFIFQYYREEENGRGNFPPRFSGLQFPNYSSELNVNALELDDSALYLCASSLDDTQYFGPGTRLTVL.

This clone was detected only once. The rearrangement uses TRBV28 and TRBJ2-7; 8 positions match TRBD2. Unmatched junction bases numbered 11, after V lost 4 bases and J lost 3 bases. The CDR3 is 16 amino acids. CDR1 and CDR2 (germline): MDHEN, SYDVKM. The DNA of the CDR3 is TGTGCCAGCAGTTCGATCGGCGCGGGGGGTTACTACGAGCAGTACTTC. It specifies CASSSIGAGGYYEQYF.

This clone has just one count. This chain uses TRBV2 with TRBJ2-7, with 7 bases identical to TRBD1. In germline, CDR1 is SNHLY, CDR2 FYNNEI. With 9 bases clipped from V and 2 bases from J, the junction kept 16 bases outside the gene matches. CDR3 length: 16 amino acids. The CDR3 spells CASSLYPGQPTYEQYF. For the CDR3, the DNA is TGTGCCAGTAGTCTGTATCCGGGACAGCCAACCTACGAGCAGTACTTC.

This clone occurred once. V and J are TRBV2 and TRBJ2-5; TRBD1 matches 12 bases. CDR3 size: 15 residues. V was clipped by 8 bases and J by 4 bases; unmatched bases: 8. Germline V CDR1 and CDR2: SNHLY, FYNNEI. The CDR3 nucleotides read TGTGCCAGCTCGGGGGACAGGGGGCAGTTAGAGACCCAGTACTTC. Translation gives CASSGDRGQLETQYF.

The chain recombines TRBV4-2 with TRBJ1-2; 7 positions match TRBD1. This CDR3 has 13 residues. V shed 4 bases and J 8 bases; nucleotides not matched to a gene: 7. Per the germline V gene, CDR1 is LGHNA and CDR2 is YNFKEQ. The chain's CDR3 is CASSRDRAGGYTF. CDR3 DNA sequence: TGTGCCAGCAGCCGTGACAGGGCTGGGGGCTACACCTTC.